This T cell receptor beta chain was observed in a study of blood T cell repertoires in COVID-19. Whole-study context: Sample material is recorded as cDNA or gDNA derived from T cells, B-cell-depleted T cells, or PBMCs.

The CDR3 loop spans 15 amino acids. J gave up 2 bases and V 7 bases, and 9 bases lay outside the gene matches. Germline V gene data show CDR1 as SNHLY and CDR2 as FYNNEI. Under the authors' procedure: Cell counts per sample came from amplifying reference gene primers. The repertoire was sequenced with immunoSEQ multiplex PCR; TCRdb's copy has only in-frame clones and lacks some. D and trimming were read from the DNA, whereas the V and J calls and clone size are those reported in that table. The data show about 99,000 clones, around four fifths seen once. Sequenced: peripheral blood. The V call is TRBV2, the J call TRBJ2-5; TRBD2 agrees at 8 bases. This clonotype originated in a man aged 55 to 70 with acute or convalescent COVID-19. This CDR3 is CASTARLARQETQYF. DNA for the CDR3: TGTGCCAGCACCGCCCGACTAGCGAGACAAGAGACCCAGTACTTC.